Listed below are T cell receptor beta chains from one sample, sequenced in a study of identical twins. Using its own MiXCR run on the 5' RACE reads, TCRdb lists one record per CDR3 protein. Here the sample spans some 690,000 distinct CDR3 sequences, about 20% being singletons. The sample was also reused in another study, on T cells expressing NK-cell markers.

The sequenced sample consisted of PBMCs. The receptors derive from a woman aged 18-35 years in good health. CDR3s include the opening cysteine and the closing phenylalanine or tryptophan. Each record gives: D gene, clone size, J gene, V gene, CDR3 protein, CDR3 DNA. The D gene is left open where the match is weak. Size values are once, few and many counts, or a class for expanded clones, and some rows have none.

>TRBD2|NA|TRBJ2-7|TRBV27
CAGSTLAGGINEQYF
TGTGCCGGCAGTACGCTAGCGGGAGGGATCAACGAGCAGTACTTC
>TRBD2|many|TRBJ2-7|TRBV9
CASSAGGEQYF
TGTGCCAGCAGCGCCGGGGGGGAGCAGTACTTC
>NA|few|TRBJ2-7|TRBV5-6
CASSLVAGSGSSYEQYF
TGTGCCAGCAGCTTGGTTGCAGGGAGTGGATCCTCCTACGAGCAGTACTTC
>NA|NA|TRBJ2-1|TRBV18
CASSFKDEQFF
TGTGCCAGCTCATTCAAGGATGAGCAGTTCTTC
>NA|many|TRBJ2-2|TRBV5-1
CASSWGKNTGELFF
TGCGCCAGCAGCTGGGGCAAGAACACCGGGGAGCTGTTTTTT
>NA|many|TRBJ2-1|TRBV12-3/TRBV12-4
CASSQRNYNEQFF
TGTGCCAGCAGTCAACGAAACTACAATGAGCAGTTCTTC
>NA|NA|TRBJ2-1|TRBV4-1
CASSQDRGVPSYNEQFF
TGCGCCAGCAGCCAAGATCGCGGGGTTCCCTCCTACAATGAGCAGTTCTTC
>NA|NA|TRBJ2-5|TRBV7-7
CASSLTRLKETQYF
TGTGCCAGCAGCTTAACTCGGTTAAAGGAGACCCAGTACTTC
>NA|many|TRBJ2-7|TRBV11-1
CASSLGVSEQYF
TGTGCCAGCAGCTTAGGGGTGTCGGAGCAGTACTTC
>NA|few|TRBJ1-2|TRBV4-2
CASSQAADRNDYGYTF
TGTGCCAGCAGCCAAGCGGCAGATCGGAACGACTATGGCTACACCTTC
>TRBD2|NA|TRBJ2-5|TRBV4-3
CASSQGRSAGGETQYF
TGCGCCAGCAGCCAAGGACGTTCAGCGGGAGGAGAGACCCAGTACTTC
>NA|NA|TRBJ2-2|TRBV11-2
CASSRAYQLTGELFF
TGTGCCAGCAGCCGAGCATACCAGTTGACCGGGGAGCTGTTTTTT
>TRBD1|many|TRBJ2-1|TRBV27
CASSPGTGFYNEQFF
TGTGCCAGCAGCCCCGGGACAGGGTTCTACAATGAGCAGTTCTTC